This T cell receptor (beta chain) was sequenced in a study of blood T cells in healthy people across ages (dated by TCRdb to about 2015). In terms of the full investigation: Template switching captured roughly one uniquely barcoded TCR beta cDNA molecule per two T cells in model experiments. The study measured age-related changes in TCR beta repertoire diversity using deep sequencing normalized with unique cDNA molecular identifiers. The donors were divided into four age groups: young (average approximately 17 years), middle-aged (about 41), aged (about 62) and long-lived (approximately 74). Donors of different ages were randomly distributed across sequencing lanes to avoid experimental bias. The study analyzed two additional independent replicas of 1 million unique cDNA reads from the same blood draw for two donors, one aged 18 to 30 and one aged 80 or older. Summary of the overall study and its limitations: Compared with the aged group, the long-lived group had more naive CD4+ T cells, fewer expanded clones and increased TCR diversity, suggesting age selection. A strong correlation was found between observed TCR beta diversity and the percentage of naive T cells measured by flow cytometry. Bulk unsorted PBMC profiling prevented conclusive comparison of naive and antigen-experienced compartments. As age increased, observed TCR beta diversity per million T cells dropped in a roughly linear way, and a significant reduction was already evident by age 40. Because donor CMV infection status was unknown, age-related changes in expanded clonotypes were potentially confounded. Total diversity estimates from one million sequenced T cells were considered lower bounds and underestimates.

Taken from the germline V gene (reference sequence), the CDR1 and CDR2 loops are SEHNR and FQNEAQ. The CDR3 spans 16 residues, from the cysteine through the phenylalanine. Only the CDR3 region is kept as DNA, spanning 48 bases read in frame from base 1. The germline ends are 25 bases apart after V is trimmed by 3 bases and J by 11 bases. Regarding this clonotype: Its recognized antigen is unknown. No qualities accompany the bases; no much larger clone lies one base away.

The library was obtained by 5' RACE. Instrument on record: Illumina HiSeq 2500. A second roughly 7 to 11 cycle PCR used a sample-barcoded 5' primer and a J-beta primer mix. A template-switch 5' adaptor carrying 12 random nucleotides introduced a unique molecular identifier onto each TCR beta cDNA molecule. Each sample yielded at least 2.5 million CDR3-containing paired-end reads. All of the RNA was converted into first-strand cDNA using the Mint cDNA synthesis kit, with a TRBC-specific oligonucleotide serving as the primer. After uracil-DNA glycosylase treatment, a first 18-cycle PCR used universal primers M1SS and BC2_uni_R on all cDNA. Under the source paper's analysis protocol: For normalization, 1 million high-quality reads were randomly selected from each sample, with every read carrying a distinct molecular identifier. Instead of being binned into consensus sequences, reads with shared molecular identifiers were discarded. MiTCR, run with a Q25 quality threshold and the strictest error-elimination algorithm, handled CDR3 identification, clonotype clustering and error correction. A nonparametric unseen species model using Euler transformation provided a lower-bound estimate of total TCR beta diversity. TCRdb itself trimmed the public reads at Q25 with fastp, ran MiXCR and retained productive beta chains. Each entry is one CDR3 protein sequence, shown with its most common DNA and genes. These V and J calls derive from TCRdb rather than the authors' analysis. This sample holds hundreds of thousands of distinct CDR3 sequences; more than 40% were observed only once. 20% to 25% of the sample belongs to the ten largest clones.

The donors were roughly 39 Caucasian individuals from Russia, aged roughly 6 to 90 years, who were systemically healthy. Each donor gave ten milliliters of peripheral blood, drawn into EDTA-treated Vacutainer tubes. PBMCs were isolated by Ficoll-Paque density-gradient centrifugation, with at least 6 million obtained per sample. Trizol reagent was used to extract total RNA from the PBMCs, yielding at least 6 micrograms per sample. The percentages of naive CD45RAhigh/CD27high T cells were determined by flow cytometry on a PBMC aliquot from every donor. The sample taken for sequencing was blood. This receptor chain uses TRBV7-9 and TRBJ2-5; the D gene is possibly TRBD1 or TRBD2, with 5 bases matching each. This clonotype was obtained from a woman aged 55-69 years in good health. The nucleotide sequence is given as TGTGCCAGCAGCTTTGGACAAGCGAGGGCCAAAAACAGTCAGTACTTC. Protein translation: CASSFGQARAKNSQYF.